A single sample gave rise to the 6 T cell receptor beta chains below, sequenced in a study of molecular identifiers for immune sequencing clone quantification. Via MiXCR, TCRdb re-called the PCR reads, giving one row per CDR3 protein. The sample has 85,000 to 100,000 distinct CDR3 sequences, roughly 26% seen once. Sequencing was carried out using naive CD8+ T cells from blood, with Jurkat cell RNA spiked in. The subset is: FACS-sorted CD8+CD4-CCR7+CD45RA+ naive T cells. These receptors all come from a human donor in good health. Some libraries in this study had Jurkat cell RNA spiked in.

As regards this clonotype: A much larger clone is a single base away; this may be a read error. The chain carries TRBV5-1 and TRBJ2-7; D perhaps matches TRBD2 (6 bases). Germline V gene lookup returns CDR1 SGHRS and CDR2 YFSETQ. This CDR3 has 14 amino acids. CDR3 amino acids: CAGSPPGDIHEQYF. CDR3 coding DNA: TGCGCCGGCAGCCCGCCGGGGGATATCCACGAGCAGTACTTC.

This clonotype was picked up many times. V is TRBV27 and J is TRBJ2-3, with TRBD2 matching 8 bases. J was trimmed by 2 bases and V by 6 bases; bases with no gene match: 7. The CDR3 contains 15 residues. CDR1 is MNHEY and CDR2 is SMNVEV in the germline V gene (reference sequence). CDR3 sequence: CASSPLAEYTDTQYF. CDR3 bases: TGTGCCAGCAGCCCACTAGCGGAGTACACAGATACGCAGTATTTT.

This clonotype showed up many times. The rearrangement links TRBV5-1 to TRBJ1-5, with 11 bases fitting TRBD1. Germline V gene lookup returns CDR1 SGHRS and CDR2 YFSETQ. Trimming cost V 4 bases and J 10 bases; bases outside gene matches: 13. The CDR3 sequence is 16 residues long. The CDR3: CASSQGQGGSYDPQHF. In DNA, the CDR3 is TGCGCCAGCAGCCAGGGACAGGGGGGATCATATGACCCCCAGCATTTT.

This clonotype was detected ten times or more. The chain couples TRBV7-9 to TRBJ2-3; D is perhaps TRBD1 (6 bases). Looked up from germline, CDR1 is SEHNR and CDR2 is FQNEAQ (reference sequence). V was cut by 4 bases and J by 3 bases, with 14 bases left in between. This CDR3 spans 15 amino acids. The CDR3, as DNA: TGTGCCAGCAGCTCCGGCAGGGGTGGTACAGATACGCAGTATTTT. It yields the protein CASSSGRGGTDTQYF.

This clonotype has at least ten counts. V gene TRBV6-1 combines with J gene TRBJ1-5; no clear D. CDR3 length equals 14 residues. The germline CDR1 and CDR2 sequences are MNHNS and SASEGT. The ends were cut back, 3 bases at V and 4 bases at J, with 10 bases in the middle. The CDR3 region has the DNA TGTGCCAGCAGTGACTGGTTGGGGAATCAGCCCCAGCATTTT. Protein product: CASSDWLGNQPQHF.

The genes are TRBV6-5 and TRBJ2-2, with D uncertain. Germline lookup yields CDR1 MNHEY and CDR2 SVGAGI. This CDR3 has 13 amino acids. V was cut by 3 bases and J by 7 bases, with 9 bases left in between. The CDR3 region has the DNA TGTGCCAGCAGTTATTCGGTAGTCGGGGAGCTGTTTTTT. Its protein is CASSYSVVGELFF.